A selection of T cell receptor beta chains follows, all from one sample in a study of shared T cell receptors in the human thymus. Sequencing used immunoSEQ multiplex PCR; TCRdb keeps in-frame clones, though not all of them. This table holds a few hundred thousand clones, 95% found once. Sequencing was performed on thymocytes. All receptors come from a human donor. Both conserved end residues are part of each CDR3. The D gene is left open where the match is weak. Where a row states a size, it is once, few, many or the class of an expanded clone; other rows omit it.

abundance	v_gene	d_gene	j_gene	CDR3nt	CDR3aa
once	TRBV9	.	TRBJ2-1	TGTGCCAGCAGGAAGGACAGCAACAATGAGCAGTTCTTC	CASRKDSNNEQFF
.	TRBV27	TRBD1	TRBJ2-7	TGTGCCAGCAATTACCGGGACAGGGTCCCCTACGAGCAGTACTTC	CASNYRDRVPYEQYF
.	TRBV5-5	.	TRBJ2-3	TGTGCCAGCAGCTTGGACAGGGCCGAAGGTAGCACAGATACGCAGTATTTT	CASSLDRAEGSTDTQYF
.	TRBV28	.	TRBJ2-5	TGTGCCAGCACCTATAGGACCCCCGGGACTCTTGTATTAGAGACCCAGTACTTC	CASTYRTPGTLVLETQYF
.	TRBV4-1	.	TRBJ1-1	TGCGCCAGCAGCCAACAAACAGGGTGGGGGACTGAAGCTTTCTTT	CASSQQTGWGTEAFF
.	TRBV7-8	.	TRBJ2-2	TGTGCCAGCAGCTTCGGACCCAACACCGGGGAGCTGTTTTTT	CASSFGPNTGELFF
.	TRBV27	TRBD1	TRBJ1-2	TGTGCCAGCCGAAAAGGCAGACAGGGCCTAAACTATGGCTACACCTTC	CASRKGRQGLNYGYTF
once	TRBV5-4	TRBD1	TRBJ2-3	TGTGCCAGCAGCCAGGGGACAGGAGGCACAGATACGCAGTATTTT	CASSQGTGGTDTQYF
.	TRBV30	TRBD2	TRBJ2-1	TGTGCCTGGACGGCGGGGGGCTTCTTCTACAATGAGCAGTTCTTC	CAWTAGGFFYNEQFF
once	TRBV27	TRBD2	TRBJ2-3	TGTGCCACCCGAACTAGCGGTATTGGGAGGGTGCGAGATACGCAGTATTTT	CATRTSGIGRVRDTQYF
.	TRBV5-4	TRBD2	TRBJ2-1	TGTGCCAGCAGCTACCGTCGGGGCAAGCGGGACGGTGAACAATATGAGCAGTTCTTC	CASSYRRGKRDGEQYEQFF
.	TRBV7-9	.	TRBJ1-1	TGTGCCAGCAGCTTACCAGGGTACATGAACACTGAAGCTTTCTTT	CASSLPGYMNTEAFF
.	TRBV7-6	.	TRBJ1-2	TGTGCCAGCAGCCCCCCCGGCGGGACTAACTATGGCTACACCTTC	CASSPPGGTNYGYTF
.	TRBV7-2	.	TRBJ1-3	TGTGCCAGCAGCTTACCACTCTCCGGACGGTTCTCTGGAAACACCATATATTTT	CASSLPLSGRFSGNTIYF
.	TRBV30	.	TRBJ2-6	TGTGCCTGGAGTGTACCCAACGGGGCTGGGGCCAACGTCCTGACTTTC	CAWSVPNGAGANVLTF
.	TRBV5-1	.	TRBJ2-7	TGCGCCAGCAGCCTCAGGGTAAGGTACGAGCAGTACTTC	CASSLRVRYEQYF
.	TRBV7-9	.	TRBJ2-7	TGTGCCAGCAGGGGTGGGGCTGGCTCCTACGAGCAGTACTTC	CASRGGAGSYEQYF
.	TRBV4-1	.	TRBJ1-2	TGCGCCAGCAGCCAAGTGGGAGGGCCTCTGTATGGCTACACCTTC	CASSQVGGPLYGYTF
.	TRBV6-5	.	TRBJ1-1	TGTGCCAGCAGGGGTCCTTTCACCCGACACACTGAAGCTTTCTTT	CASRGPFTRHTEAFF
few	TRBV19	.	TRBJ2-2	TGTGCCAGTAGAAGACAGTTGAACACCGGGGAGCTGTTTTTT	CASRRQLNTGELFF
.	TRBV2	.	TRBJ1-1	TGTGCCACCATAGTGGGACGGCCGAACACTGAAGCTTTCTTT	CATIVGRPNTEAFF
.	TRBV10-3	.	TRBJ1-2	TGTGCCATCAGTAGAAGGGACTCCGAGTATGGCTACACCTTC	CAISRRDSEYGYTF
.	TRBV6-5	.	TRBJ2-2	TGTGCCAGCAGTTACGAGCCTGGAGGTGGGGAGCTGTTTTTT	CASSYEPGGGELFF
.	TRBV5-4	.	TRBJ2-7	TGTGCCAGCAGCTTGCCTTTCTCCTACGAGCAGTACTTC	CASSLPFSYEQYF
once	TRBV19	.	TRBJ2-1	TGTGCCAGTAGTAGACTGGACAATGAGCAGTTCTTC	CASSRLDNEQFF
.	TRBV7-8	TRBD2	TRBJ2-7	TGTGCCAGCAGCCCACATAGCGGGGATTACTCCTACGAGCAGTACTTC	CASSPHSGDYSYEQYF
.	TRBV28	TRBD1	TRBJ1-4	TGTGCCAGCAGTCCGAACAGGGGGCGCGATGAAAAACTGTTTTTT	CASSPNRGRDEKLFF
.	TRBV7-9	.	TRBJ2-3	TGTGCCAGCAGCTTTCCAGGAGTGACAGATACGCAGTATTTT	CASSFPGVTDTQYF
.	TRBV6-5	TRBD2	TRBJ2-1	TGTGCCAGCAGTTACTCGGCGGGAGGTACCACGATTGAGCAGTTCTTC	CASSYSAGGTTIEQFF
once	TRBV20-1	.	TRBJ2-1	TGCAGTGCCCAGGGGCATGAGCAGTTCTTC	CSAQGHEQFF
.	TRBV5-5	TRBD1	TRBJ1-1	TGTGCCAGCAGCAACCGACAGGGCGATGAAGCTTTCTTT	CASSNRQGDEAFF
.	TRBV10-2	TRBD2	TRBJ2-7	TGCGCCACCCAACGGTGGGCGGGGGTGAGCTCCTACGAGCAGTACTTC	CATQRWAGVSSYEQYF
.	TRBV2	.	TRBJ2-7	TGTGCCAGCAGTCCCCAGGGTCCCACCTACGAGCAGTACTTC	CASSPQGPTYEQYF
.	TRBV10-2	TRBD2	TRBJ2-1	TGCGCCAGCAGCGGGGGACTACCTTCCTACAATGAGCAGTTCTTC	CASSGGLPSYNEQFF
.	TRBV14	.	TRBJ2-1	TGTGCCAGCAGCCACAGGCGTGTGCAGTTCTTC	CASSHRRVQFF
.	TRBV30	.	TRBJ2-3	TGTGCCTGTCACACAGATACGCAGTATTTT	CACHTDTQYF
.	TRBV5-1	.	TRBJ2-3	TGCGCCAGCAGCTTGGGGCCAGGGGATGTCAGAACGCAGTATTTT	CASSLGPGDVRTQYF
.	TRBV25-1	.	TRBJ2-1	TGTGCCAGCAGTGAACGGGTCCTTAGCTCCTACAATGAGCAGTTCTTC	CASSERVLSSYNEQFF
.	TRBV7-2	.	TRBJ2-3	TGTGCCAGCAGCTTGAGGGGAACTAGTCGGTCAGATACGCAGTATTTT	CASSLRGTSRSDTQYF
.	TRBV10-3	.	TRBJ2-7	TGTGCCATCAGTGACTCCTTTCCAGGGGTGTCCTACGAGCAGTACTTC	CAISDSFPGVSYEQYF
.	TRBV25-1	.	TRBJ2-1	TGTGCCAGCAGCTACCACGTTAATGAGCAGTTCTTC	CASSYHVNEQFF
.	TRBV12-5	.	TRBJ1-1	TGTGCTAGTGGTAACACCCCGGGCAGTTATGGTCTCACTGAAGCTTTCTTT	CASGNTPGSYGLTEAFF
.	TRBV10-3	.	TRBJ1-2	TGTGCCGTGCCTTTGAGGGGAACGACGTATGGCTACACCTTC	CAVPLRGTTYGYTF
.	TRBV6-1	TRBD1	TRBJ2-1	TGTGCCAGCAGCTGGGACAGCTTCTACAATGAGCAGTTCTTC	CASSWDSFYNEQFF
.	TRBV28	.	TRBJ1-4	TGTGCCAGCAGTCCTCCGATAGTGGGGGGCACTAATGAAAAACTGTTTTTT	CASSPPIVGGTNEKLFF
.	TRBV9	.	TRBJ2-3	TGTGCCAGCAGCGGAACCAAGCGAGGCACAGATACGCAGTATTTT	CASSGTKRGTDTQYF
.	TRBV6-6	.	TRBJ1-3	TGTGCCAGCAGTTACGCGGGATCCCTGGCAGGAAACACCATATATTTT	CASSYAGSLAGNTIYF
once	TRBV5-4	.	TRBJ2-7	TGTGCCAGCAGCAGCTGGGGGGCGATAGCCGATTTTTACGAGCAGTACTTC	CASSSWGAIADFYEQYF
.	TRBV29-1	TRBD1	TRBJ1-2	TGCAGCGCTAGAGGAGACAGGGCGGCACATGGCTACACCTTC	CSARGDRAAHGYTF
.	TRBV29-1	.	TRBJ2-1	TGCAGCGTTGACAGGCCCTCCTACAATGAGCAGTTCTTC	CSVDRPSYNEQFF
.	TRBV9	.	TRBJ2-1	TGTGCCAGCATGGGGAGCGGGACAGCCTACAATGAGCAGTTCTTC	CASMGSGTAYNEQFF
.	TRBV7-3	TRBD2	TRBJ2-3	TGTGCCAGCAGCCTCCGGGCTAGCGGGAGGACAGATACGCAGTATTTT	CASSLRASGRTDTQYF
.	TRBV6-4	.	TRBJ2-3	TGTGCCAGCAGTCACCGGGTCCGGCAAGGTACGCAGTATTTT	CASSHRVRQGTQYF
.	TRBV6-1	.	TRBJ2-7	TGTGCCAGCAGTGAAACTCCGACCCTGGGGCAGTACTTC	CASSETPTLGQYF